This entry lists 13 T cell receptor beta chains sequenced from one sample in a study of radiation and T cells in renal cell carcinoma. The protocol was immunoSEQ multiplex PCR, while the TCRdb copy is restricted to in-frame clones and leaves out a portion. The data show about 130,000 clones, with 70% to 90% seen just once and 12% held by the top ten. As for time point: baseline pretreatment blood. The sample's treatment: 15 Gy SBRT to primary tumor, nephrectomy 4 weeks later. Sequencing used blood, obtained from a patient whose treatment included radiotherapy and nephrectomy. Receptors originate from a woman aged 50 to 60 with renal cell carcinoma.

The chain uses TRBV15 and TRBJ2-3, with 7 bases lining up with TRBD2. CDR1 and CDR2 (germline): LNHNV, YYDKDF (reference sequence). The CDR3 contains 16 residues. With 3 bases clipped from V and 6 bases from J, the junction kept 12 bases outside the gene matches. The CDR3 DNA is TGTGCCACCAGCAGTCTGGCGGGGAGGGTTCCGGATACGCAGTATTTT. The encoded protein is CATSSLAGRVPDTQYF.

This CDR3 is CASSIKGEFGNQPQHF. The CDR3 DNA is TGTGCCAGTAGTATTAAAGGGGAATTCGGCAATCAGCCCCAGCATTTT. The chain is built from TRBV19 and TRBJ1-5, with a possible D match to TRBD1 (5 bases). The germline CDR1 and CDR2 sequences are LNHDA and SQIVND (reference sequence). The CDR3 runs 16 residues. V was trimmed by 3 bases and J by 2 bases, leaving 14 bases between them.

As DNA, the CDR3 is TGTGCCAGCAGTTATAGGACGGGGGCAAATGGCTACACCTTC. Its translation: CASSYRTGANGYTF. The genes are TRBV6-5 and TRBJ1-2, with D maybe TRBD1 (6 bases). Trimming removed 3 bases at V and 6 bases at J, with 14 bases between. The CDR3 runs 14 residues. Germline V gene sequence: CDR1 MNHEY, CDR2 SVGAGI.

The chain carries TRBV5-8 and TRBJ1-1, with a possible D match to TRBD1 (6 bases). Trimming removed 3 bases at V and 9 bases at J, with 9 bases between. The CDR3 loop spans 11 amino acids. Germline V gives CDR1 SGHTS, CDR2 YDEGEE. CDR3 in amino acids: CASSWTEKAFF. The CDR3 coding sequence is TGTGCCAGCAGCTGGACAGAAAAAGCTTTCTTT.

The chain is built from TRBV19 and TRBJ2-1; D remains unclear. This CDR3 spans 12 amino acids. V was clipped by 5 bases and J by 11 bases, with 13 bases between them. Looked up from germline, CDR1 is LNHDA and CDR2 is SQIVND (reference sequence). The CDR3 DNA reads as TGTGCCAGTAGTCCCATTGCTGACAAGCAGTTCTTC. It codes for CASSPIADKQFF.

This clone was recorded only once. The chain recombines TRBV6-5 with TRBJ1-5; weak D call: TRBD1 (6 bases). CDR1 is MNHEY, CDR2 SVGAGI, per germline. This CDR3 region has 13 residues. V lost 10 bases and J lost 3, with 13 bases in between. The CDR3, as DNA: TGTGCCACCAAAACAGGGATCAATCAGCCCCAGCATTTT. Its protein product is CATKTGINQPQHF.

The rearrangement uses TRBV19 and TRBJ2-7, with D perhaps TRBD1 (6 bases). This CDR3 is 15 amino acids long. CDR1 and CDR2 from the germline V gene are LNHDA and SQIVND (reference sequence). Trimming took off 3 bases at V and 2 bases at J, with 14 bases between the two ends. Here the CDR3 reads CASSIVAGAAYEQYF. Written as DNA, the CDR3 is TGTGCCAGTAGTATTGTCGCAGGGGCAGCCTACGAGCAGTACTTC.

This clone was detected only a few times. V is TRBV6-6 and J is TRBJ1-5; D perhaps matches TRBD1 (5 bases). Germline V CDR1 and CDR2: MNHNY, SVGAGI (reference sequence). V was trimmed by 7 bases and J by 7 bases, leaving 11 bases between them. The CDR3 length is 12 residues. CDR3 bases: TGTGCCAGCACGGGCAGGGAACAGCCCCAGCATTTT. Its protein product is CASTGREQPQHF.

The CDR3 loop reads CASSEHGHEQTQYF. In DNA, the CDR3 is TGTGCCAGCAGTGAACATGGACATGAACAGACCCAGTACTTC. The chain uses TRBV6-1 and TRBJ2-5; maybe TRBD1 (5 bases). V was cut by 2 bases and J by 6 bases, with 13 bases left in between. The germline V gene encodes CDR1 MNHNS and CDR2 SASEGT. CDR3 length: 14 amino acids.

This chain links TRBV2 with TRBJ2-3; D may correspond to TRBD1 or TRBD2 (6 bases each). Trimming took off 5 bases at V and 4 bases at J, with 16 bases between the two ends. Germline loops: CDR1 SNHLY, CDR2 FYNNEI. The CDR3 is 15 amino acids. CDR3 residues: CASSKRGGLADTQYF. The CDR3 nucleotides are TGTGCCAGCAGTAAAAGAGGGGGGTTGGCAGATACGCAGTATTTT.

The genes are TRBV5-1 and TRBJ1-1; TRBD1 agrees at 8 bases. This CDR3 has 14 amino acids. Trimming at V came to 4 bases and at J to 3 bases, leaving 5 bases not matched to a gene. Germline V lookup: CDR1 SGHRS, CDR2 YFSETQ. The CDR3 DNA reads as TGCGCCAGCAGCGGACAGGGTTGGGACACTGAAGCTTTCTTT. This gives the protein CASSGQGWDTEAFF.

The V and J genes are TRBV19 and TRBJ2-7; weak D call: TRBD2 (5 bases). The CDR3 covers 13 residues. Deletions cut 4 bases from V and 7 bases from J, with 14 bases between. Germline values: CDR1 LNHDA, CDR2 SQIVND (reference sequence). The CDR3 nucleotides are TGTGCCAGTAGTAGCGAGCTAAGGACTGAGCAGTACTTC. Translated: CASSSELRTEQYF.

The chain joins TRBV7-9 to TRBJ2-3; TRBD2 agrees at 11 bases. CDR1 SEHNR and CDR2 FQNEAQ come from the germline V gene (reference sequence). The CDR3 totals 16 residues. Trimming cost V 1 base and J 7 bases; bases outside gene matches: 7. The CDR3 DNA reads TGTGCCAGCAGCTTAGGTGTTCTAGCGGGGGGAAATACGCAGTATTTT. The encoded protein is CASSLGVLAGGNTQYF.